This T cell receptor (beta chain) was obtained from a study of T cell repertoires in cytomegalovirus infection (dated by TCRdb to about 2019). At the level of the whole study: Donor HLA type was relevant to the analysis, as public TCR beta signatures indicated carriage of CMV infection together with the matching HLA type.

The CDR3 goes from the cysteine to the phenylalanine over 15 residues. Of all the DNA, just the CDR3 is kept, 45 bases in frame from base 1. CDR1 and CDR2, per the germline V gene, are SGHAT and FQNNGV. At the junction V is shortened by 6 bases and J by 1 base; bases outside the gene matches: 6. Only a few counts were recorded for this clonotype. This clone's antigen is unknown. Base-call qualities are not available, and no considerably larger clone is one nucleotide away. TCRdb lists the instrument as Illumina HiSeq 1500. TCRdb trimmed the raw reads at Q25, called clones with MiXCR and kept productive beta chains. Here each entry gathers all rows of one CDR3 protein and keeps the most common genes and DNA. The sample table lists 500,000 to 600,000 distinct CDR3 sequences, 16% of them with a count of one. The ten largest make up roughly a quarter of the sample. The investigation overall reported the following: The ex vivo response was dominated by HLA-C-restricted CMV-specific TCR beta clonotypes, and the single most frequent clonotype in two of eight donors was supplied by these HLA-C-restricted clonotypes. In both this cohort and an independent cohort of 300 to 450 donors, the cumulative frequency of public TCR beta family members distinguished carriers of CMV infection plus the relevant HLA type.

Sequenced sample: CD8+ T cells from PBMCs. The sequence came from a human donor in good health (CMV status not recorded). Some clones in this sample may be carry-over from other donors' samples. Here the chain combines TRBV11-2 and TRBJ2-1; TRBD2 matches 7 bases in the middle. The CDR3 protein is CASRESGTSYNEQFF. The nucleotide sequence is TGTGCCAGCAGAGAAAGCGGGACTTCCTACAATGAGCAGTTCTTC.